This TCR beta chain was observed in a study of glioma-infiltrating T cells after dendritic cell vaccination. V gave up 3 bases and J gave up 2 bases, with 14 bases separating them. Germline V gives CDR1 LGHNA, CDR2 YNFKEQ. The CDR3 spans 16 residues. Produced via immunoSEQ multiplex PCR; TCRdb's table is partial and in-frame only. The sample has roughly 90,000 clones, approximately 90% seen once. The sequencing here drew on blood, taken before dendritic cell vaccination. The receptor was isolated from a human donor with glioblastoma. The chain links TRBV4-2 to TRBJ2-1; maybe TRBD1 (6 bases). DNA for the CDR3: TGTGCCAGCAGCCAGGACTGGGACAAGGCCTACAATGAGCAGTTCTTC. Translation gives CASSQDWDKAYNEQFF.